One and the same sample provided the 6 T cell receptor beta chains below, sequenced in a study of CD8 T cells in ankylosing spondylitis. TCRdb independently ran MiXCR on the 5' RACE reads; one entry per CDR3 protein. The sample holds about 360,000 distinct CDR3 sequences, 20% seen once. What was sequenced was blood, either unsorted or a sorted T cell fraction (not recorded which). All receptors come from a male donor with ankylosing spondylitis or in good health (not recorded which).

This clonotype was recorded a few times. The chain uses TRBV12-3 or TRBV12-4 and TRBJ2-3; a possible D gene is TRBD2 (6 bases). CDR3 size: 15 residues. V shed 5 bases and J shed 2 bases, with 14 bases lying between them. The CDR3 nucleotides are TGTGCCAGCAGTCTCCGGGACTGGGACACAGATACGCAGTATTTT. It is translated as CASSLRDWDTDTQYF.

This clonotype appeared a few times. V usage is TRBV6-1 and J usage is TRBJ2-7; tentative D call: TRBD1 (5 bases). This CDR3 comprises 18 residues. V was pared by 5 bases and J by 2 bases, with 25 bases between. CDR1 and CDR2 from the germline V gene are MNHNS and SASEGT. The CDR3 DNA follows: TGTGCCAGCAGTAGCCTCTCGTCGACAGCCATTGGGCCCTACGAGCAGTACTTC. This codes for CASSSLSSTAIGPYEQYF.

This clonotype came up a few times. The chain recombines TRBV30 with TRBJ2-7; D might be TRBD1 (6 bases). The CDR3 spans 12 residues. In germline, CDR1 is GTSNPN, CDR2 SVGIG (reference sequence). Trimming removed 5 bases at V and 5 bases at J, with 13 bases between. In nucleotides, the CDR3 is TGTGCCTGGGTCACAGGGTTTAACGAGCAGTACTTC. Translation: CAWVTGFNEQYF.

This clonotype was seen only a few times. This chain joins TRBV20-1 and TRBJ2-7; perhaps TRBD1 as D (6 bases). In germline, CDR1 is DFQATT, CDR2 SNEGSKA (reference sequence). The V and J ends lost 3 bases and 2 bases respectively, with 14 bases between them. This CDR3 region has 14 residues. The CDR3 region has the DNA TGCAGTGCTAGGACGACAGGATCGACCTACGAGCAGTACTTC. It codes for CSARTTGSTYEQYF.

This clonotype was observed a few times. The chain carries TRBV4-1 and TRBJ2-1, with D unclear. V was trimmed by 0 bases and J by 0 bases, leaving 12 bases between them. Germline assignment: CDR1 MGHRA and CDR2 YSYEKL. This CDR3 has 17 residues. CDR3 in amino acids: CASSQEGVASSYNEQFF. The DNA for the CDR3 is TGCGCCAGCAGCCAAGAAGGAGTCGCCAGCTCCTACAATGAGCAGTTCTTC.

This clonotype occurred a few times. The J gene is TRBJ2-3, the V gene TRBV19, with TRBD2 as a possible D gene (5 bases). With 8 bases removed from V and 0 bases from J, the gap between germline ends came to 18 bases. Germline CDR1 reads LNHDA; CDR2 reads SQIVND (reference sequence). This CDR3 comprises 16 residues. CDR3: CASALPADASTDTQYF. CDR3 coding DNA: TGTGCCAGTGCCCTCCCAGCGGATGCTAGCACAGATACGCAGTATTTT.